The 22 T cell receptor beta chains reported below all come from one sample, sequenced in a study of sequential checkpoint blockade in melanoma. TCRdb keeps only in-frame clones here, not all; method: immunoSEQ multiplex PCR. In the table there are approximately 15,000 clones, 70% to 80% of which are singletons. Treatment reported: randomized to nivolumab then ipilimumab (arm A) or the reverse (arm B). Sample: CD8+ T cells sorted from blood (inferred from file names), taken from a patient given nivolumab and ipilimumab in sequence. All receptors derive from a human donor with melanoma.

This clone was seen once. The chain joins TRBV7-2 to TRBJ2-7; perhaps TRBD2 as D (5 bases). Trimming cost V 1 base and J 0 bases, with 10 bases left between them. Per germline, CDR1 SGHTA and CDR2 FQGNSA. This CDR3 has 15 residues. The CDR3 DNA sequence: TGTGCCAGCAGCTTAGTCCGGGAAAACTCCTACGAGCAGTACTTC. It yields the protein CASSLVRENSYEQYF. The variable domain in full, completed from reference TRBV7-2 and TRBJ2-7, reads GAGVSQSPSNKVTEKGKDVELRCDPISGHTALYWYRQSLGQGLEFLIYFQGNSAPDKSGLPSDRFSAERTGGSVSTLTIQRTQQEDSAVYLCASSLVRENSYEQYFGPGTRLTVT.

V usage is TRBV19 and J usage is TRBJ2-7; 12 nucleotides match TRBD2. The CDR3 totals 15 residues. V trimming: 3 bases; J trimming: 3 bases; junction bases outside the gene matches: 3. Germline V lookup: CDR1 LNHDA, CDR2 SQIVND (reference sequence). CDR3 region: CASSMTSGSNYEQYF. CDR3 sequence (DNA): TGTGCCAGTAGTATGACTAGCGGGAGTAACTACGAGCAGTACTTC.

The J gene is TRBJ2-7, the V gene TRBV7-2, with D unclear. V lost 2 bases, J lost 5 bases, and 10 bases lay in between. Germline V gene lookup returns CDR1 SGHTA and CDR2 FQGNSA. The CDR3 is 13 amino acids. For the CDR3, the DNA is TGTGCCAGCAGCTTAATACACCTTGACGAGCAGTACTTC. Protein: CASSLIHLDEQYF.

This clone was observed a few times. V usage is TRBV21-1 and J usage is TRBJ1-5; the table's D call of TRBD1 was not tested on the DNA. TRBV21-1 is labeled a pseudogene. This CDR3 has 18 residues. CDR3 sequence (DNA): TGTGCCAGCAGCCCCGGGACAGGGGTTTTTTGGGGCAATCAGCCCCAGCATTTT. Its protein product is CASSPGTGVFWGNQPQHF.

The rearrangement joins TRBV5-1 to TRBJ1-1, with TRBD1 matching 7 bases. CDR3 length: 16 amino acids. The trim removed 0 bases at V and 7 bases at J, leaving 12 bases unmatched. Germline lookup yields CDR1 SGHRS and CDR2 YFSETQ. The CDR3 DNA reads TGCGCCAGCAGCTTGGGGCTGACAGGGAACGAAGATGAAGCTTTCTTT. This encodes CASSLGLTGNEDEAFF.

V is TRBV4-1 and J is TRBJ1-5, with D uncertain. Trimming removed 1 base from V and 0 bases from J, with 13 bases in between. The CDR3 totals 17 residues. The germline V gene has CDR1 MGHRA and CDR2 YSYEKL. CDR3 region: CASSQAGKAHSNQPQHF. The DNA for the CDR3 is TGCGCCAGCAGCCAAGCGGGGAAGGCCCATAGCAATCAGCCCCAGCATTTT.

The CDR3 DNA sequence: TGCGCCAGCAGCCAAGATGGATCGGGGTCCTACGAGCAGTACTTC. As protein: CASSQDGSGSYEQYF. The V call is TRBV4-3, the J call TRBJ2-7, with D possibly matching TRBD2 (5 bases). Trimming stripped 0 bases from V and 1 base from J, with 10 bases between. The germline V gene has CDR1 LGHNA and CDR2 YSLEER. The CDR3 consists of 15 residues.

V usage is TRBV2 and J usage is TRBJ1-2; 9 bases fit TRBD1. CDR3 size: 16 residues. CDR1 and CDR2 from the germline V gene are SNHLY and FYNNEI. The trim removed 4 bases at V and 2 bases at J, leaving 8 bases unmatched. CDR3 amino acids: CASSGEGTGINYGYTF. The CDR3 nucleotides are TGTGCCAGCAGTGGGGAGGGGACAGGGATCAACTATGGCTACACCTTC.

V and J are TRBV5-1 and TRBJ2-7; 9 bases are a match to TRBD2. Germline V gene sequence: CDR1 SGHRS, CDR2 YFSETQ. The CDR3 length is 12 residues. The J segment lost 5 bases and the V segment lost 5 bases, leaving 2 bases of the junction unmatched. DNA of the CDR3: TGCGCCAGCAGTCCTAGCGGGGACGAGCAGTACTTC. Its translation: CASSPSGDEQYF.

The chain uses TRBV11-2 and TRBJ2-7; 9 positions agree with TRBD1. Germline-derived CDR1 and CDR2 are SGHAT and FQNNGV. This CDR3 is 16 amino acids long. V shed 0 bases and J 3 bases; nucleotides not matched to a gene: 6. This CDR3 is CASSLDFRTGDYEQYF. DNA of the CDR3: TGTGCCAGCAGCTTAGATTTCAGGACAGGGGACTACGAGCAGTACTTC.

This chain connects TRBV2 to TRBJ2-7, with 8 bases that match TRBD2. CDR3 length: 14 residues. J was trimmed by 2 bases and V by 10 bases; bases with no gene match: 10. CDR1 is SNHLY, CDR2 FYNNEI, per germline. The CDR3 loop reads CATRRLAGTYEQYF. CDR3 in DNA: TGTGCCACTCGAAGGTTAGCGGGGACCTACGAGCAGTACTTC. Full variable domain (remainder filled in from reference TRBV2 and TRBJ2-7): EPEVTQTPSHQVTQMGQEVILRCVPISNHLYFYWYRQILGQKVEFLVSFYNNEISEKSEIFDDQFSVERPDGSNFTLKIRSTKLEDSAMYFCATRRLAGTYEQYFGPGTRLTVT.

This clone is medium-sized (0.01 to 0.1%) in the sample. The chain carries TRBV27 and TRBJ1-2; D perhaps matches TRBD1 (5 bases). Germline assignment: CDR1 MNHEY and CDR2 SMNVEV (reference sequence). This CDR3 is 14 amino acids long. Trimming removed 6 bases at V and 7 bases at J, with 18 bases between. The CDR3 nucleotides are TGTGCCAGCAGACCGCGGGGCGCGTCTGTTGGCTACACCTTC. This codes for CASRPRGASVGYTF.

This chain uses TRBV4-1 with TRBJ1-2; 9 nucleotides align to TRBD1. Germline CDR1 and CDR2: MGHRA and YSYEKL. The trim removed 3 bases at V and 5 bases at J, leaving 4 bases unmatched. CDR3 length: 14 residues. CDR3 DNA sequence: TGCGCCAGCAGCCAGGCTGGGACAGGGTATGGCTACACCTTC. Translated, it gives CASSQAGTGYGYTF.

This clone showed up just once. J is TRBJ2-4 and V is TRBV11-3, with a weak D call TRBD2 (6 bases). Germline V CDR1 and CDR2: SGHNT, YENEEA. The CDR3 is 16 amino acids. Trimming shortened V by 5 bases and J by 3 bases, and 17 bases separated the two germline ends. CDR3 sequence: CASSPGGLSDKNIQYF. CDR3 DNA sequence: TGTGCCAGCAGCCCCGGGGGACTGAGTGACAAAAACATTCAGTACTTC.

This clone was counted only a few times. This chain joins TRBV27 and TRBJ2-1; the match to TRBD2 covers 7 bases. This CDR3 is 12 amino acids long. Germline CDR1 is MNHEY and CDR2 is SMNVEV (reference sequence). J gave up 10 bases and V 1 base, and 1 base lay outside the gene matches. As DNA, the CDR3 is TGTGCCAGCAGTTTATGGGGAGGGGAGCAGTTCTTC. This sequence encodes CASSLWGGEQFF.

V usage is TRBV11-2 and J usage is TRBJ2-7; D gene unclear. Trimming left V 5 bases short and J 6 bases short, with 14 bases between. Germline-derived CDR1 and CDR2 are SGHAT and FQNNGV. CDR3 length equals 13 residues. The chain's CDR3 is CASSLQTWAEQYF. The CDR3 DNA sequence: TGTGCCAGCAGCCTACAGACCTGGGCCGAGCAGTACTTC.

The chain uses TRBV7-2 and TRBJ2-7, with 9 nucleotides matching TRBD2. The CDR3 contains 16 residues. The germline V gene encodes CDR1 SGHTA and CDR2 FQGNSA. J gave up 4 bases and V 1 base, and 8 bases lay outside the gene matches. CDR3 nucleotide sequence: TGTGCCAGCAGCTTAGGGCCTAGCGGGGAGGGATACGAGCAGTACTTC. It translates to CASSLGPSGEGYEQYF.

The chain has TRBV4-1 and TRBJ2-7; 8 nucleotides agree with TRBD1. CDR3 length: 15 residues. The germline CDR1 and CDR2 sequences are MGHRA and YSYEKL. The trim removed 0 bases at V and 2 bases at J, leaving 3 bases unmatched. Here the CDR3 DNA reads TGCGCCAGCAGCCAAGAAAGGACAGGGACCTACGAGCAGTACTTC. Amino acids: CASSQERTGTYEQYF.

This chain uses TRBV29-1 with TRBJ2-7, with 8 positions matching TRBD2. Germline V lookup: CDR1 SQVTM, CDR2 ANQGSEA. This CDR3 has 16 amino acids. Losses at the gene ends were 0 bases for V and 3 bases for J; bases not matched to a gene: 10. This CDR3 is CSVEETSGGVIYEQYF. The CDR3 DNA reads as TGCAGCGTTGAAGAAACCAGCGGGGGAGTAATCTACGAGCAGTACTTC.

This chain uses TRBV7-9 with TRBJ1-5; tentative D call: TRBD1 (6 bases). CDR1 is SEHNR and CDR2 is FQNEAQ in the germline V gene (reference sequence). V was shortened by 3 bases and J by 11 bases, with 17 bases between the two germline ends. This CDR3 is 14 amino acids long. DNA of the CDR3: TGTGCCAGCAGCTTCTCAGGGGACCCGGAGGCCCAGCATTTT. It encodes CASSFSGDPEAQHF.

The chain joins TRBV19 to TRBJ2-7; 9 nucleotides line up with TRBD1. The CDR3 consists of 15 residues. Germline CDR1 is LNHDA and CDR2 is SQIVND (reference sequence). With 2 bases clipped from V and 4 bases from J, the junction kept 6 bases outside the gene matches. The CDR3 sequence is CASSISQGQGYEQYF. The CDR3 region has the DNA TGTGCCAGTAGTATATCGCAAGGACAGGGGTACGAGCAGTACTTC.

This clone was recorded only once. The chain couples TRBV7-6 to TRBJ2-7, with TRBD2 matching over 13 bases. Germline lookup yields CDR1 SGHVS and CDR2 FNYEAQ. The junction had 6 bases not matched to a gene; V was cut back by 6 bases and J by 7 bases. The CDR3 consists of 14 residues. CDR3 DNA sequence: TGTGCCAGCAGTTCGACTAGCGGGAGGTTGGAGCAGTACTTC. Protein product: CASSSTSGRLEQYF.